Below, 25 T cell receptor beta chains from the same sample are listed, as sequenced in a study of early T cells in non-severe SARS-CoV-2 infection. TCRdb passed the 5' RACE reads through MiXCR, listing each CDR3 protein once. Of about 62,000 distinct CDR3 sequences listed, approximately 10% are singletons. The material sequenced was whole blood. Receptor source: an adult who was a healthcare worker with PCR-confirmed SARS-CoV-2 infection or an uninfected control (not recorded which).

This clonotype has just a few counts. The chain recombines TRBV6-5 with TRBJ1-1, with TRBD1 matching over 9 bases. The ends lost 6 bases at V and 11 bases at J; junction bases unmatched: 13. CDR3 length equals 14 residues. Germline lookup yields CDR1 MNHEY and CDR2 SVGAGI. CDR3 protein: CASRGTTRQGEAFF. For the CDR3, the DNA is TGTGCCAGCAGAGGGACGACCCGACAGGGGGAGGCTTTCTTT.

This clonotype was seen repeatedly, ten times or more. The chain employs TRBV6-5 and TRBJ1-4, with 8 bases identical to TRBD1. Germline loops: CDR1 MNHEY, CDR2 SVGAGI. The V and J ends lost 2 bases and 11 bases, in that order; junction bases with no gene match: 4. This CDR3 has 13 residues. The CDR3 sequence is CASSYPDRAKLFF. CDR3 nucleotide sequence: TGTGCCAGCAGTTACCCGGACAGGGCGAAACTGTTTTTT.

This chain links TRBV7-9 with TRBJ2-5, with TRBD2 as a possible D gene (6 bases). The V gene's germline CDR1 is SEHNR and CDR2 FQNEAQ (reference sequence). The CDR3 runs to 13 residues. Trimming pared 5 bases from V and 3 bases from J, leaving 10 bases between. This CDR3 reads CASSPGGEETQYF. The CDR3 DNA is TGTGCCAGCAGCCCCGGCGGGGAAGAGACCCAGTACTTC.

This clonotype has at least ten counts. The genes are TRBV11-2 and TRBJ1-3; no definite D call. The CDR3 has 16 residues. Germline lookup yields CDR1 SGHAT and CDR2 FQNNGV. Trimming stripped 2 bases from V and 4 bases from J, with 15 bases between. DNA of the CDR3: TGTGCCAGCAGCTTATCACAGATCACAGCCGGAAACACCATATATTTT. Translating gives CASSLSQITAGNTIYF.

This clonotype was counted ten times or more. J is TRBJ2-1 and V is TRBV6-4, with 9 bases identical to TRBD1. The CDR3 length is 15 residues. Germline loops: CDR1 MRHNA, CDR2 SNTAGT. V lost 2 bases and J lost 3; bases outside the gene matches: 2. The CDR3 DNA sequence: TGTGCCAGCAGTGACGGGGGACAGGGCTACAATGAGCAGTTCTTC. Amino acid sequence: CASSDGGQGYNEQFF.

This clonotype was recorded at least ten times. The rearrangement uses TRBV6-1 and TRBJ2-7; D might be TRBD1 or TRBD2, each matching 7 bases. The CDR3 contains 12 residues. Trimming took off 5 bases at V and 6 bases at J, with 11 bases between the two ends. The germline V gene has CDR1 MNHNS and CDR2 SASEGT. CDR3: CASSREGAEQYV. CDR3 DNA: TGTGCCAGCAGTAGGGAGGGGGCCGAGCAGTACGTC.

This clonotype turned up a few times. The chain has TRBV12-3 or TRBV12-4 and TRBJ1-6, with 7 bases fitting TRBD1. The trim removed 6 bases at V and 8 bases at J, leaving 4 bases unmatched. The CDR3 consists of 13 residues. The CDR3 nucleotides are TGTGCCAGCAGCCTCGACAGGGATTCACCCCTCCACTTT. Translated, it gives CASSLDRDSPLHF.

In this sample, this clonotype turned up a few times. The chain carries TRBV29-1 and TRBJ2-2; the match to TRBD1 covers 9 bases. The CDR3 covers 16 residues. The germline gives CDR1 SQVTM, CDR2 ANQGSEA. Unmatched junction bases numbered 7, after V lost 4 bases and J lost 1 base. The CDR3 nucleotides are TGCAGCGTTGTCATATCGGGACAGGGGAACACCGGGGAGCTGTTTTTT. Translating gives CSVVISGQGNTGELFF.

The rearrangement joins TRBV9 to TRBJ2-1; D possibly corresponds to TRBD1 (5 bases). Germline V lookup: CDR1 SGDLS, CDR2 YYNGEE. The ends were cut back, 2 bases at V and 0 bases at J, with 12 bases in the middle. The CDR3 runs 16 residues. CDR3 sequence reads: CASSVPRESSYNEQFF. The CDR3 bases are TGTGCCAGCAGCGTCCCCAGGGAAAGCTCCTACAATGAGCAGTTCTTC.

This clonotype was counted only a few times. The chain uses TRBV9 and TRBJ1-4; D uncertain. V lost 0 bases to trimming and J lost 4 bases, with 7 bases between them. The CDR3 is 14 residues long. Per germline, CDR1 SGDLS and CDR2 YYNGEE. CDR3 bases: TGTGCCAGCAGCGTAGGAGATTATAATGAAAAACTGTTTTTT. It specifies CASSVGDYNEKLFF.

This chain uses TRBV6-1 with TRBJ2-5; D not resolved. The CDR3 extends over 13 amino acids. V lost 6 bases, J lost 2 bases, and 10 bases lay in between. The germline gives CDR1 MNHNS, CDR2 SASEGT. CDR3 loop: CASRRRPQETQYF. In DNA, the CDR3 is TGTGCCAGCAGGCGGCGTCCTCAAGAGACCCAGTACTTC.

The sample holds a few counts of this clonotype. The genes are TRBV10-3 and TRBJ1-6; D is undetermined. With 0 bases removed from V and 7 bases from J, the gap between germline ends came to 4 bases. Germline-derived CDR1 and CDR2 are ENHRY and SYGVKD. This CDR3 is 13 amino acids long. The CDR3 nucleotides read TGTGCCATCAGTGAGTCCACGAATTCACCCCTCCACTTT. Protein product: CAISESTNSPLHF.

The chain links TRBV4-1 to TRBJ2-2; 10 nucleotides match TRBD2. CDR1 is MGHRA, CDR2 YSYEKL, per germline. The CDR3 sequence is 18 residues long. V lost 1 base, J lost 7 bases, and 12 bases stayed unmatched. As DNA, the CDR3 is TGCGCCAGCAGCCAAGGAGAGCGGGGGGGCCGAGTCGGCGGGGAGCTGTTTTTT. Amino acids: CASSQGERGGRVGGELFF.

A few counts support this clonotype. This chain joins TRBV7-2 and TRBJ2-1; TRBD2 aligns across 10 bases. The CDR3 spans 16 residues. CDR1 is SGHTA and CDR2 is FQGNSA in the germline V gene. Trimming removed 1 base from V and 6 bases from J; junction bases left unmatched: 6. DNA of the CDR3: TGTGCCAGCAGCTTAGGGCCTAGCGGGGGAACCAATGAGCAGTTCTTC. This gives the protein CASSLGPSGGTNEQFF.

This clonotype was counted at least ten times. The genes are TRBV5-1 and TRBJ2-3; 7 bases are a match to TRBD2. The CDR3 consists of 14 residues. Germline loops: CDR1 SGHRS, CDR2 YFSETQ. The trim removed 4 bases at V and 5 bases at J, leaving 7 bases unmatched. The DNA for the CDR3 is TGCGCCAGCAGCAGCGGGACTCCACAAGATACGCAGTATTTT. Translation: CASSSGTPQDTQYF.

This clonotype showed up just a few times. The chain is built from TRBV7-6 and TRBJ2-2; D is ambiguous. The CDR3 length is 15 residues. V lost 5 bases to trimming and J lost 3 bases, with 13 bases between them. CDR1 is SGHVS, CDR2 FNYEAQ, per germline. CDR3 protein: CASSPIKEDTGELFF. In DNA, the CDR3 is TGTGCCAGCAGCCCAATCAAAGAGGACACCGGGGAGCTGTTTTTT.

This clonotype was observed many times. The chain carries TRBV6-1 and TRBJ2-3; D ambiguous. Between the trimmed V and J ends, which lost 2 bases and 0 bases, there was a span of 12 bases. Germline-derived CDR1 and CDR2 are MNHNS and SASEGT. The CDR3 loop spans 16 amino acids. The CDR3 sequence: CASSEMGHASTDTQYF. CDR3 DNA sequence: TGTGCCAGCAGTGAAATGGGCCATGCTAGCACAGATACGCAGTATTTT.

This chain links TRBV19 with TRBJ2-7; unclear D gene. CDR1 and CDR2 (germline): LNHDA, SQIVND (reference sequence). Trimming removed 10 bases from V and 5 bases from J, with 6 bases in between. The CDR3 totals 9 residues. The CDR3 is CATSHEQYV. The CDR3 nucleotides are TGTGCCACCTCGCACGAGCAGTACGTC.

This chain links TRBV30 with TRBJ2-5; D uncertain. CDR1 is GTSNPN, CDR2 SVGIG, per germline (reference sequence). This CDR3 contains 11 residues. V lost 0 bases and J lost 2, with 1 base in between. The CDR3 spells CAWSVQETQYF. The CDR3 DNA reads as TGTGCCTGGAGTGTTCAAGAGACCCAGTACTTC.

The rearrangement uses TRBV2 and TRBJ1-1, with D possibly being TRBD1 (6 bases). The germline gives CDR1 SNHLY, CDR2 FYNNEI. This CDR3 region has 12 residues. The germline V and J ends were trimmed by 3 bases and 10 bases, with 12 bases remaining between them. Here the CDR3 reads CASSETGLGAFF. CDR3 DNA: TGTGCCAGCAGTGAGACAGGCCTGGGAGCTTTCTTT. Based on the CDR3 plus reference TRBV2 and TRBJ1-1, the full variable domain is EPEVTQTPSHQVTQMGQEVILRCVPISNHLYFYWYRQILGQKVEFLVSFYNNEISEKSEIFDDQFSVERPDGSNFTLKIRSTKLEDSAMYFCASSETGLGAFFGQGTRLTVV.

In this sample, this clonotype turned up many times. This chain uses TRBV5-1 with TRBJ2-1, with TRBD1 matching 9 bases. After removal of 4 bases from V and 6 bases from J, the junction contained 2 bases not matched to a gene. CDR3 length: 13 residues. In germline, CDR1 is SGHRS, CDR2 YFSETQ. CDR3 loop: CASSIQGANEQFF. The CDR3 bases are TGCGCCAGCAGCATACAGGGGGCCAATGAGCAGTTCTTC.

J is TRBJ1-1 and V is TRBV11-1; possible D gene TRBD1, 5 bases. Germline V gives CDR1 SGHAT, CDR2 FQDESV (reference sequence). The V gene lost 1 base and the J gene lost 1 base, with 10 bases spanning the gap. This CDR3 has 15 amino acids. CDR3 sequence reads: CASSLDSGTNTEAFF. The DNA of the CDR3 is TGTGCCAGCAGCTTAGATTCCGGGACGAACACTGAAGCTTTCTTT.

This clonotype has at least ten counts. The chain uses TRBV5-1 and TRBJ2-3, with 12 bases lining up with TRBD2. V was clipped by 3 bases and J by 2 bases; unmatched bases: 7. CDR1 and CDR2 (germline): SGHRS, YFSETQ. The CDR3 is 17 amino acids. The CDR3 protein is CASSSRTSGTNTDTQYF. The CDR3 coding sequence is TGCGCCAGCAGCTCACGGACTAGCGGGACCAACACAGATACGCAGTATTTT.

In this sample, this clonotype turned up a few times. The CDR3 nucleotides are TGTGCCAGCAGACCCGGGACAAATTACAATGAGCAGTTCTTC. Amino acids: CASRPGTNYNEQFF. The V gene is TRBV11-3, the J gene TRBJ2-1; maybe TRBD1 (6 bases). There are 14 residues in the CDR3. Germline V gene lookup returns CDR1 SGHNT and CDR2 YENEEA. The V gene lost 6 bases and the J gene lost 4 bases, with 13 bases spanning the gap.

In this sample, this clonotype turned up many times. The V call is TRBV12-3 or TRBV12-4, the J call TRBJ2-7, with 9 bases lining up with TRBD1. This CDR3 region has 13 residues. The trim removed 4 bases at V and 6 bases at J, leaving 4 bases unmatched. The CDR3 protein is CASSWDRATEQYV. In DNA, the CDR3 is TGTGCCAGCAGTTGGGACAGGGCGACCGAGCAGTACGTC.